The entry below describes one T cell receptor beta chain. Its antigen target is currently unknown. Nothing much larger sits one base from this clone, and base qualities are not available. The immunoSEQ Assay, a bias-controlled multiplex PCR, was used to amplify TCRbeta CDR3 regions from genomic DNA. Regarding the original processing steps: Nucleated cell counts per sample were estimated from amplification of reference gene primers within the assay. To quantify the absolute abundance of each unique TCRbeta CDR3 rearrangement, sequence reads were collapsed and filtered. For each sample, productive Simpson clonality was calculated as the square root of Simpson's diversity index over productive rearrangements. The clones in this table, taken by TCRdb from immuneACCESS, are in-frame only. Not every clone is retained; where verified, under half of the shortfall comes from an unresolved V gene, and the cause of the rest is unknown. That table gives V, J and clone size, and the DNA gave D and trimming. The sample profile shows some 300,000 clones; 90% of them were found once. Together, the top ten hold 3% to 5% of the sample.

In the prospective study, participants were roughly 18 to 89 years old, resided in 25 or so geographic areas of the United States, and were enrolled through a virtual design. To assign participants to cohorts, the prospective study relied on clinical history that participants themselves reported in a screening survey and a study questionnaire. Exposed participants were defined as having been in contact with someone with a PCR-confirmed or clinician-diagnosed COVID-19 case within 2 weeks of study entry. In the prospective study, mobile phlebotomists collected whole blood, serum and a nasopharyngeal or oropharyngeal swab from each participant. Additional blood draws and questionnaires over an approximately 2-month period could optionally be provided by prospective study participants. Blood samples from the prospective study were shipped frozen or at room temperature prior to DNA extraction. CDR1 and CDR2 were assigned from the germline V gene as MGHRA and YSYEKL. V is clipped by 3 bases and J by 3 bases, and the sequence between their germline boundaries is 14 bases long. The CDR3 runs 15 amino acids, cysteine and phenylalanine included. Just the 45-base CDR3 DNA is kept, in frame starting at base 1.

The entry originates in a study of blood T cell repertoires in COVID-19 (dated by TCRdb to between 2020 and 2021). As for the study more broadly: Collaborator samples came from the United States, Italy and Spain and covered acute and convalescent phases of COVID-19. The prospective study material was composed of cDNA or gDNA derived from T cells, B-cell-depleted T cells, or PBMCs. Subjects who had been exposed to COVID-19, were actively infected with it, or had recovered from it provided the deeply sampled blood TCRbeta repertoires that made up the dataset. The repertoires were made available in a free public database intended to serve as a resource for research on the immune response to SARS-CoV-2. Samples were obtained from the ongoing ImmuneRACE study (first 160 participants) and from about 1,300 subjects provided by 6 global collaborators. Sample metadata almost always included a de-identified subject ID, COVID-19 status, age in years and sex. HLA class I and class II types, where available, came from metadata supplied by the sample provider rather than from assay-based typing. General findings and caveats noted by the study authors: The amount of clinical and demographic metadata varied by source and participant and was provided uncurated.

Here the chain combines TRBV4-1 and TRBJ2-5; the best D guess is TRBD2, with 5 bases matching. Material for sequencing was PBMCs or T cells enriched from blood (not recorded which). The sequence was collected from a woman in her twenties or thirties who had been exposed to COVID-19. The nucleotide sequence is TGCGCCAGCAGCCAGATCACTAGGCGCGAAGAGACCCAGTACTTC. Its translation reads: CASSQITRREETQYF.